This T cell receptor beta chain derives from a study of cytomegalovirus exposure and HLA in healthy donors. At the level of the study: Early release data held 85 million or so unique TCRs from HLA-typed donors.

Donors in the study were healthy people who gave bone marrow. Though nominally healthy at sampling, donors likely had unrecorded immune exposures. The study ran its PCR with 60 Vbeta and 13 Jbeta primers. Libraries were prepared by immunoSEQ multiplex PCR; TCRdb keeps only in-frame clonotypes and omits some of them. The sample has roughly 65,000 clones; about 82% are singletons. Study observations and caveats: A link between a missense DCLRE1C variant and TCR beta V- and J-gene trimming emerged from a later analysis.

This CDR3 region has 15 residues. J gave up 5 bases and V 7 bases, and 13 bases lay outside the gene matches. Germline V CDR1 and CDR2: MDHEN, SYDVKM. About this clone: Its specificity is unknown.

The specimen sequenced was PBMCs. The genes are TRBV28 and TRBJ2-5, with TRBD2 identical over 7 bases. The TCR comes from a woman in her 30s in good health and CMV-seronegative. This CDR3 reads CASTRDYASAETQYF. The CDR3 DNA is TGTGCCAGCACACGGGACTACGCCTCGGCGGAGACCCAGTACTTC.